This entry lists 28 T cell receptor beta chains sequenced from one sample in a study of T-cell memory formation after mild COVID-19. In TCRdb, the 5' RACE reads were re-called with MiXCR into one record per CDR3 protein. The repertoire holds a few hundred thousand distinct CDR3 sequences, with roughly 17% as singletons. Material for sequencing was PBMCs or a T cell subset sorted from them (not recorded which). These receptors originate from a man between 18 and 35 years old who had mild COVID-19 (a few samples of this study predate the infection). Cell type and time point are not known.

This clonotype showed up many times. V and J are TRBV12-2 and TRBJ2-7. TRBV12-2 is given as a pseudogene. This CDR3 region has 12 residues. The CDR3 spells CASRLHSYEQYV. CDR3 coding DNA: TGTGCAAGTCGCTTACACTCCTACGAGCAGTACGTC.

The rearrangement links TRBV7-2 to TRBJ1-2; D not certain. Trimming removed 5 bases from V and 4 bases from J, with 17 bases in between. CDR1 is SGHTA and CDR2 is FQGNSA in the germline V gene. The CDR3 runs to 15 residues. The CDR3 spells CASSPTRTGSYGYTF. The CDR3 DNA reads TGTGCCAGCAGCCCTACCCGGACTGGTAGCTATGGCTACACCTTC. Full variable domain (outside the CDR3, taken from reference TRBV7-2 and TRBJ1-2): GAGVSQSPSNKVTEKGKDVELRCDPISGHTALYWYRQSLGQGLEFLIYFQGNSAPDKSGLPSDRFSAERTGGSVSTLTIQRTQQEDSAVYLCASSPTRTGSYGYTFGSGTRLTVV.

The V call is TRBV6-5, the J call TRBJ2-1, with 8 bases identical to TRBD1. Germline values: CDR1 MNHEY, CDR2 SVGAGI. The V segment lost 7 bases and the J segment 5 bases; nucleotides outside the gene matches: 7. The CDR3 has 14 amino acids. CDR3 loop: CASIRTGSHNEQFF. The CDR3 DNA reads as TGTGCCAGCATTAGGACAGGGTCCCACAATGAGCAGTTCTTC.

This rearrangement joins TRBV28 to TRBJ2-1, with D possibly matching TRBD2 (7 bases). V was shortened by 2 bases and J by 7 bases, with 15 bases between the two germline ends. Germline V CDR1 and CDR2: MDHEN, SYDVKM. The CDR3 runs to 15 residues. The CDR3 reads CASSLRGGDGNEQFF. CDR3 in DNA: TGTGCCAGCAGTTTAAGGGGGGGCGACGGAAATGAGCAGTTCTTC.

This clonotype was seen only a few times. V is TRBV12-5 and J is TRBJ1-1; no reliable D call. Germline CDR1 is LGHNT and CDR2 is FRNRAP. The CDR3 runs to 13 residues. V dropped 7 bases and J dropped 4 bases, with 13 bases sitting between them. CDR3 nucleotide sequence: TGTGCTAGTGCCCGCCCGCCGTTCACTGAAGCTTTCTTT. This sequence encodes CASARPPFTEAFF.

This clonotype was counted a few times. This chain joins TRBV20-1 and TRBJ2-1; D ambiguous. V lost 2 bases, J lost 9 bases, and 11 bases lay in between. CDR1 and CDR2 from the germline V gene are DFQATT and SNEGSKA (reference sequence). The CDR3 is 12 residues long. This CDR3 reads CSARILTSEQFF. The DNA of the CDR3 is TGCAGTGCTAGAATCCTCACAAGTGAGCAGTTCTTC.

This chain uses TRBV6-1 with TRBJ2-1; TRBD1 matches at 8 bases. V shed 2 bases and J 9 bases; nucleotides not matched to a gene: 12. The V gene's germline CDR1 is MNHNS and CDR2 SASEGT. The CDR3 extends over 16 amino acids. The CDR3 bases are TGTGCCAGCAGTGAACCCCGTGGCCAGGGGGCTATTGAGCAGTTCTTC. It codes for CASSEPRGQGAIEQFF.

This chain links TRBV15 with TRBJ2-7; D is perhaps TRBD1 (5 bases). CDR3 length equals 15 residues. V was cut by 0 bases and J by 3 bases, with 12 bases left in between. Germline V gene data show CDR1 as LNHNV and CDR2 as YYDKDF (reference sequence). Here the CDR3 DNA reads TGTGCCACCAGCAGAGATTCTGGACATTTCTACGAGCAGTACTTC. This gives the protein CATSRDSGHFYEQYF.

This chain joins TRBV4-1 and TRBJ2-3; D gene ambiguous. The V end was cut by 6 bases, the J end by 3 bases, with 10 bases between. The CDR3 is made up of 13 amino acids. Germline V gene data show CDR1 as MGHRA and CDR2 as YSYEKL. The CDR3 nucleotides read TGCGCCAGCAGAATCGTGGGGACAGATACGCAGTATTTT. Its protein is CASRIVGTDTQYF.

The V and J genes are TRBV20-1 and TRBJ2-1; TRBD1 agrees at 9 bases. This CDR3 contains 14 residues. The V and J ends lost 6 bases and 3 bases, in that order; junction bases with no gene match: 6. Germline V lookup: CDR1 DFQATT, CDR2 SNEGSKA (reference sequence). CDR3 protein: CSATPGQGYNEQFF. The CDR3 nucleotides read TGCAGTGCGACACCGGGACAGGGCTACAATGAGCAGTTCTTC.

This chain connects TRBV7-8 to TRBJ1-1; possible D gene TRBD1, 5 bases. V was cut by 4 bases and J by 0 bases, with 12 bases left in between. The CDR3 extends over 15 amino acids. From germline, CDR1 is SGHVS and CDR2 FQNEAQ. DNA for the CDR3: TGTGCCAGCAGCTCCTTCAGGGCTATGAACACTGAAGCTTTCTTT. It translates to CASSSFRAMNTEAFF. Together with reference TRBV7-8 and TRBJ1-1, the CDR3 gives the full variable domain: GAGVSQSPRYKVAKRGQDVALRCDPISGHVSLFWYQQALGQGPEFLTYFQNEAQLDKSGLPSDRFFAERPEGSVSTLKIQRTQQEDSAVYLCASSSFRAMNTEAFFGQGTRLTVV.

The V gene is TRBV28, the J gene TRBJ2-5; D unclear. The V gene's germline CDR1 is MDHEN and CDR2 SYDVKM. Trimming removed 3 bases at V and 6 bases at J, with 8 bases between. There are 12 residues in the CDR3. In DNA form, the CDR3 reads TGTGCCAGCAGTTTCTCAGAGCAGACCCAGTACTTC. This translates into CASSFSEQTQYF.

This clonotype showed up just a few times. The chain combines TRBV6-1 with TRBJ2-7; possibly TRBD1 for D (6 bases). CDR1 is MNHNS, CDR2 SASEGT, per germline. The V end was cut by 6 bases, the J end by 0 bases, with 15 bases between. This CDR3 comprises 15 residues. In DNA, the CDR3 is TGTGCCAGCAGGCAGGGGACGGGGAGCTCCTACGAGCAGTACTTC. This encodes CASRQGTGSSYEQYF.

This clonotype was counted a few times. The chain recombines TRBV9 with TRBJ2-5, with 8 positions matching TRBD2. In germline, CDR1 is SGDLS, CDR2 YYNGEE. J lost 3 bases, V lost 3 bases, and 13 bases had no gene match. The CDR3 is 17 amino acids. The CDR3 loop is CASSGTGVTSAKETQYF. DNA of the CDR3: TGTGCCAGCAGCGGAACCGGGGTGACTAGCGCCAAAGAGACCCAGTACTTC. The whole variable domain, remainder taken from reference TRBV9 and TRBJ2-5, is DSGVTQTPKHLITATGQRVTLRCSPRSGDLSVYWYQQSLDQGLQFLIQYYNGEERAKGNILERFSAQQFPDLHSELNLSSLELGDSALYFCASSGTGVTSAKETQYFGPGTRLLVL.

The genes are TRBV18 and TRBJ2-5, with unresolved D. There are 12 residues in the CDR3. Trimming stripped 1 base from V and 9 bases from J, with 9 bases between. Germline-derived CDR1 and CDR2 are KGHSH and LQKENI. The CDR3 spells CASSPLTGPQYF. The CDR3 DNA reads TGTGCCAGCTCACCACTTACGGGTCCCCAGTACTTC.

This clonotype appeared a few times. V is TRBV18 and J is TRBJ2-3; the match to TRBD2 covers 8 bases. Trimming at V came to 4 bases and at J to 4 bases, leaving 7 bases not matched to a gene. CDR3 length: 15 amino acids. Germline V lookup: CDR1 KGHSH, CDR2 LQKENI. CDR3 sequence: CASSRQRGLADTQYF. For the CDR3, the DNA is TGTGCCAGCTCACGGCAAAGGGGACTAGCAGATACGCAGTATTTT.

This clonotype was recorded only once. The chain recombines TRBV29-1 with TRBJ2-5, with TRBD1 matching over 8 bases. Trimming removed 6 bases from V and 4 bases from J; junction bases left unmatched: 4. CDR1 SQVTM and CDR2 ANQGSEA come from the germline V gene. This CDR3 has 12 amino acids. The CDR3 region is CSVAGGGETQYF. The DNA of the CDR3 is TGCAGCGTAGCAGGGGGCGGAGAGACCCAGTACTTC.

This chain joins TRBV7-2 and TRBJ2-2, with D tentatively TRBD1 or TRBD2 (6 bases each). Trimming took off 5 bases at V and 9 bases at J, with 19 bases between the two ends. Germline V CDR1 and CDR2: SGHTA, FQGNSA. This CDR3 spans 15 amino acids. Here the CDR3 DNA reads TGTGCCAGCAGCCCACCGGGGGCGGTCAGCAGGGAGCTGTTTTTT. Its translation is CASSPPGAVSRELFF.

The CDR3 DNA reads as TGTGCCATCAAGGCTGGGACAGGCTACGAGCAGTACGTC. It specifies CAIKAGTGYEQYV. This chain connects TRBV10-3 to TRBJ2-7, with 8 bases identical to TRBD1. Germline V gene sequence: CDR1 ENHRY, CDR2 SYGVKD. CDR3 length: 13 residues. V lost 7 bases, J lost 3 bases, and 5 bases stayed unmatched.

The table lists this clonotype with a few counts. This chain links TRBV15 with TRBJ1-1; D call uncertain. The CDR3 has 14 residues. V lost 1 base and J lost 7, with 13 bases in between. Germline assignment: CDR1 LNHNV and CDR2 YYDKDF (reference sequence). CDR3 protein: CATSRGSWEGEAFF. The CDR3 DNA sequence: TGTGCCACCAGCAGAGGGTCGTGGGAAGGTGAAGCTTTCTTT.

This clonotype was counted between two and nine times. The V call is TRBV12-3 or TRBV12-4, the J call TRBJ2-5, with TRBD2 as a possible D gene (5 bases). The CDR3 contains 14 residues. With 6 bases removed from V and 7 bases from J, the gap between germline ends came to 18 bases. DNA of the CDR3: TGTGCCAGCAGAACCGGGCAGGCGGGCGGGACCCAGTACTTC. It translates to CASRTGQAGGTQYF.

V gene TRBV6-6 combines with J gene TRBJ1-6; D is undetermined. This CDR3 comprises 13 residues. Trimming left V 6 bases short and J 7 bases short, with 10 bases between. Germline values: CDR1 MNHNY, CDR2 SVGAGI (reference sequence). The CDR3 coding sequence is TGTGCCAGCAGGGTGGACCTAAATTCACCCCTCCACTTT. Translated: CASRVDLNSPLHF.

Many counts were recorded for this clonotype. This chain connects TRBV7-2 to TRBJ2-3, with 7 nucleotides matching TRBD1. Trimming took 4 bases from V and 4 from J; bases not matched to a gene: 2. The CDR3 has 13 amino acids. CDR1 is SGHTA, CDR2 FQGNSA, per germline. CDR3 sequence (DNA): TGTGCCAGCAGCTCGACAGGGTCAGATACGCAGTATTTT. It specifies CASSSTGSDTQYF. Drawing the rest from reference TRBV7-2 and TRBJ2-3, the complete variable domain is GAGVSQSPSNKVTEKGKDVELRCDPISGHTALYWYRQSLGQGLEFLIYFQGNSAPDKSGLPSDRFSAERTGGSVSTLTIQRTQQEDSAVYLCASSSTGSDTQYFGPGTRLTVL.

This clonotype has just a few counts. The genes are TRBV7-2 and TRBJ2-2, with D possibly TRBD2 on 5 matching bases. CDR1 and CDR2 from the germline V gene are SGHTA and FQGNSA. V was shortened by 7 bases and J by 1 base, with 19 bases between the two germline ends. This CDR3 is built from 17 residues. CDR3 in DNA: TGTGCCAGCACCTCCCGGACGGACTCCCTGAACACCGGGGAGCTGTTTTTT. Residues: CASTSRTDSLNTGELFF. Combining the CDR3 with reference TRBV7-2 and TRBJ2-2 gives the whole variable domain GAGVSQSPSNKVTEKGKDVELRCDPISGHTALYWYRQSLGQGLEFLIYFQGNSAPDKSGLPSDRFSAERTGGSVSTLTIQRTQQEDSAVYLCASTSRTDSLNTGELFFGEGSRLTVL.

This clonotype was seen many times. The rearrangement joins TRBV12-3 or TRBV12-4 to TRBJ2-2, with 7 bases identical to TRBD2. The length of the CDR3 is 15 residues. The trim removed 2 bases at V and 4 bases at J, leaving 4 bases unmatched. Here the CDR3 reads CASSLRLAGTGELFF. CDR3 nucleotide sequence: TGTGCCAGCAGTTTACGACTAGCTGGCACCGGGGAGCTGTTTTTT.

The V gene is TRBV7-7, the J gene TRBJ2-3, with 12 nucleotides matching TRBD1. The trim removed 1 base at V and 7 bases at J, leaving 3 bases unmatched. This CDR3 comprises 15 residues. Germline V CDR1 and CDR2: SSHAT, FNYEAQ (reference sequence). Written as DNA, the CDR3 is TGTGCCAGCAGCTTAGAAGGGACAGGGGGCCATACGCAGTATTTT. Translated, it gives CASSLEGTGGHTQYF.

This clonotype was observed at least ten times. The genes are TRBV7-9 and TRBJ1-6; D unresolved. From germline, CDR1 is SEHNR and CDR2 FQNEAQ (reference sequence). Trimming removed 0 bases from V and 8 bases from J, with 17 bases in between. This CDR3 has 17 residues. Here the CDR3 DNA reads TGTGCCAGCAGCTTAGCTGGTGTCGGGAGGGTGGATTCACCCCTCCACTTT. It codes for CASSLAGVGRVDSPLHF.

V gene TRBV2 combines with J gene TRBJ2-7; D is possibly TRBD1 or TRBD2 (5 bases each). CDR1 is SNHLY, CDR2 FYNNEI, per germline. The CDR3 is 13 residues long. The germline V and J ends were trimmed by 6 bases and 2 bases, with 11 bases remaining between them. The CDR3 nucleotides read TGTGCCAGCAGGGTTCGGGGCCCCTACGAGCAGTACTTC. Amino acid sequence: CASRVRGPYEQYF.